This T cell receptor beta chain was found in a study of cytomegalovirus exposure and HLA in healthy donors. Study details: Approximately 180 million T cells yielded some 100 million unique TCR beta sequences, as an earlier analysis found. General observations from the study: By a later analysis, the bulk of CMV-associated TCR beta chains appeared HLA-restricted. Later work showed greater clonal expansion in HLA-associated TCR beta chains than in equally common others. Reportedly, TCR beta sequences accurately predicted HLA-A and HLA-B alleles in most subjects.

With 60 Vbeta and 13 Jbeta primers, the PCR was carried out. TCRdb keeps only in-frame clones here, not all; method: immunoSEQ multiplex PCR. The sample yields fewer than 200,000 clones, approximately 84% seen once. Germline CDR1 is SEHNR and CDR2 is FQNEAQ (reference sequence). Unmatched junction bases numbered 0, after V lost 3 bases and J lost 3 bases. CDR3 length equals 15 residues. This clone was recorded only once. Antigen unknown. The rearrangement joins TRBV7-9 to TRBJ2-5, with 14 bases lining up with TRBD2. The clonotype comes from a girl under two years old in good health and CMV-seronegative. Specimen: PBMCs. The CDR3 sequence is CASSLGLAGEETQYF. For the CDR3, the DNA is TGTGCCAGCAGCTTGGGACTAGCGGGAGAAGAGACCCAGTACTTC.